Following are 6 T cell receptor beta chains from one sample sequenced in a study of cytomegalovirus exposure and HLA in healthy donors. The primer mix had 60 Vbeta and 13 Jbeta primers. Sequenced by immunoSEQ multiplex PCR; TCRdb stores in-frame clones only, minus some. Of some 120,000 clones in the sample, roughly four fifths were seen once. The sequenced material came from PBMCs. These receptor sequences come from a male donor in good health and CMV-seropositive.

This clone was seen a handful of times. The chain combines TRBV5-1 with TRBJ1-1; D remains ambiguous. The CDR3 has 17 amino acids. The ends were cut back, 0 bases at V and 2 bases at J, with 17 bases in the middle. CDR1 and CDR2 from the germline V gene are SGHRS and YFSETQ. For the CDR3, the DNA is TGCGCCAGCAGCTTGGAGGCGGACGGGGTGGGAAACACTGAAGCTTTCTTT. This encodes CASSLEADGVGNTEAFF.

V is TRBV7-9 and J is TRBJ2-7; 10 bases align to TRBD2. This CDR3 contains 13 residues. The V segment lost 5 bases and the J segment 6 bases; nucleotides outside the gene matches: 4. Germline CDR1 and CDR2: SEHNR and FQNEAQ (reference sequence). DNA of the CDR3: TGTGCCAGCAGCCCAAGACTAGCGGGCGAGCAGTACTTC. Protein: CASSPRLAGEQYF.

The chain's CDR3 is CASSPTRTSAPNTYEQYF. Here the CDR3 DNA reads TGTGCCAGCTCACCCACCCGGACTAGCGCCCCGAACACCTACGAGCAGTACTTC. This chain links TRBV18 with TRBJ2-7; TRBD2 agrees at 9 bases. J lost 2 bases, V lost 3 bases, and 14 bases had no gene match. CDR3 length: 18 residues. Germline V gene sequence: CDR1 KGHSH, CDR2 LQKENI.

This chain connects TRBV28 to TRBJ1-4; possibly TRBD1 for D (5 bases). The CDR3 has 15 residues. V was pared by 10 bases and J by 1 base, with 16 bases between. CDR1 is MDHEN and CDR2 is SYDVKM in the germline V gene. The CDR3 here is CATSPSGVTNEKLFF. The CDR3, as DNA: TGTGCCACCTCGCCGTCGGGGGTAACTAATGAAAAACTGTTTTTT.

This chain joins TRBV28 and TRBJ1-1, with unresolved D. This CDR3 is 11 amino acids long. CDR1 MDHEN and CDR2 SYDVKM come from the germline V gene. Trimming took 9 bases from V and 8 from J, leaving 13 bases between them. CDR3 sequence (DNA): TGTGCCAGTAGGATTGCCGGGGAAGCTTTCTTT. Translated, it gives CASRIAGEAFF.

This chain uses TRBV10-3 with TRBJ2-1; perhaps TRBD2 as D (6 bases). This CDR3 is 17 amino acids long. Germline CDR1 reads ENHRY; CDR2 reads SYGVKD. The V and J ends lost 8 bases and 9 bases respectively, with 29 bases between them. CDR3 amino acids: CAIASGTGTGRGSEQFF. CDR3 DNA: TGTGCCATCGCGTCGGGGACCGGGACTGGAAGAGGCAGTGAGCAGTTCTTC.